The clone carrying this T cell receptor beta chain was seen more than once but under ten times. Its antigen remains unknown. The data belong to a study of blood T cells in healthy people across ages. Study summary: About one barcoded TCR beta cDNA was captured per two T cells. Study-wide results and caveats: Long-lived donors carried more naive CD4+ cells and greater diversity than aged donors.

The CDR3 length is 14 residues. The V end lost 1 base, the J end lost 2 bases, and 9 bases lay between the germline ends. Germline assignment: CDR1 ENHRY and CDR2 SYGVKD. A second about 6 to 12 cycle PCR used barcoded and J-beta primers. MiXCR was run by TCRdb on the 5' RACE reads, yielding one entry per CDR3 protein. This sample carries about 1.6 million distinct CDR3 sequences, roughly 32% of them seen once, and the ten largest clones take about 11%. The chain carries TRBV10-3 and TRBJ2-7; a weak D match, TRBD1 (6 bases). The receptor was isolated from a woman in her thirties in good health. Sequenced input: blood. The CDR3 region is CAISEFEGAYEQYF. The CDR3 coding sequence is TGTGCCATCAGTGAGTTTGAGGGGGCCTACGAGCAGTACTTC.